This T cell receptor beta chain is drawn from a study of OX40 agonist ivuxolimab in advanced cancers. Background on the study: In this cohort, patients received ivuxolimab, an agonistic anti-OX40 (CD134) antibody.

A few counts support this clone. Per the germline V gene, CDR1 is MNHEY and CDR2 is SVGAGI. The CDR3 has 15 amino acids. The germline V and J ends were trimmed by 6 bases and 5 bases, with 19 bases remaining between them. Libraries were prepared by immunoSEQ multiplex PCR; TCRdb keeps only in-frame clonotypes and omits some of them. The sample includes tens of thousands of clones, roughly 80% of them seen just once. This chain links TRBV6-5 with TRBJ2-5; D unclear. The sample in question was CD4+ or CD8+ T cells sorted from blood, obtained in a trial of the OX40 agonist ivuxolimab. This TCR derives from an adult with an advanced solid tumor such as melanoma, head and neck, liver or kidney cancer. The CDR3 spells CASSPLGPSGETQYF. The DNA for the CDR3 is TGTGCCAGCAGCCCCTTAGGTCCTAGTGGGGAGACCCAGTACTTC.